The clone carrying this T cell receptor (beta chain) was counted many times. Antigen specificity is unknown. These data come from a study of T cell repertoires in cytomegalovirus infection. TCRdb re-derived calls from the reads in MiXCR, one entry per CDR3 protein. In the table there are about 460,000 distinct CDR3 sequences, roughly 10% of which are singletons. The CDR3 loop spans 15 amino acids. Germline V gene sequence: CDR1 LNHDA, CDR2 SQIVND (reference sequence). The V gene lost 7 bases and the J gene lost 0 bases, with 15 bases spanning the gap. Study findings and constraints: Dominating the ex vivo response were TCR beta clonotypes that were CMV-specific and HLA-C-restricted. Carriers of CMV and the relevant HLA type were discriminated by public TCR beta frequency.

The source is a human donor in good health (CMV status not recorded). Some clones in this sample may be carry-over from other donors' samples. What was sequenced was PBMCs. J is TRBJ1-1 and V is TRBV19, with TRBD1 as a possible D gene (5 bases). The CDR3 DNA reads TGTGCCAGTACCCTAAGGGGAGGGGTGAACACTGAAGCTTTCTTT. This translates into CASTLRGGVNTEAFF.